The 22 T cell receptor beta chains presented below share a single source sample, sequenced in a study of blood T cells in healthy people across ages. A second PCR of roughly 7 to 11 cycles used a sample-barcoded 5' primer and a J-beta primer mix. One entry per CDR3 protein, called by TCRdb with MiXCR from the 5' RACE reads. The sample lists roughly 1.5 million distinct CDR3 sequences, about 42% occurring once. The material sequenced was blood. These TCRs come from a woman aged 18 to 35 in good health.

Many counts were recorded for this clonotype. The J gene is TRBJ2-1, the V gene TRBV12-3 or TRBV12-4, with 7 positions matching TRBD2. This CDR3 has 13 amino acids. With 6 bases clipped from V and 9 bases from J, the junction kept 8 bases outside the gene matches. The CDR3 is CASSITRTSEQFF. As DNA, the CDR3 is TGTGCCAGCAGCATTACTAGGACTAGTGAGCAGTTCTTC.

The genes are TRBV30 and TRBJ1-1; 9 positions agree with TRBD1. V trimming: 0 bases; J trimming: 4 bases; junction bases outside the gene matches: 3. The CDR3 runs to 14 residues. Germline loops: CDR1 GTSNPN, CDR2 SVGIG (reference sequence). The CDR3 is CAWSVGTGTTEAFF. The CDR3 DNA sequence: TGTGCCTGGAGTGTTGGGACAGGGACCACTGAAGCTTTCTTT.

In DNA form, the CDR3 reads TGCAGTTCTATCCTCAGGGGAGTAGATCGGATGCACACCTTC. Translated, it gives CSSILRGVDRMHTF. V gene TRBV20-1 combines with J gene TRBJ1-2; the D gene is possibly TRBD1 (6 bases). CDR3 length equals 14 residues. The ends were cut back, 8 bases at V and 12 bases at J, with 28 bases in the middle. Germline loops: CDR1 DFQATT, CDR2 SNEGSKA (reference sequence).

This clonotype has a handful of counts. The chain combines TRBV4-3 with TRBJ2-7, with 8 bases matching TRBD1. The CDR3 consists of 13 residues. V trimming: 4 bases; J trimming: 6 bases; junction bases outside the gene matches: 5. Germline-derived CDR1 and CDR2 are LGHNA and YSLEER. The CDR3 spells CASSLNRGFEQYF. DNA for the CDR3: TGCGCCAGCAGCCTAAACAGGGGGTTCGAGCAGTACTTC.

This clonotype was seen many times. This rearrangement joins TRBV7-2 to TRBJ1-4; possible D gene TRBD1, 6 bases. CDR1 and CDR2 (germline): SGHTA, FQGNSA. V lost 2 bases, J lost 8 bases, and 18 bases lay in between. CDR3 length equals 16 residues. Here the CDR3 reads CASSLRGAGLGEKLFF. The CDR3 bases are TGTGCCAGCAGCTTAAGGGGGGCCGGGCTGGGGGAAAAACTGTTTTTT.

This chain connects TRBV7-2 to TRBJ2-7, with 7 bases that match TRBD2. The CDR3 extends over 15 amino acids. Looked up from germline, CDR1 is SGHTA and CDR2 is FQGNSA. J lost 2 bases, V lost 1 base, and 5 bases had no gene match. The CDR3 nucleotides read TGTGCCAGCAGCTTAGGTAGCGGGTCCCCCTACGAGCAGTACTTC. Translated, it gives CASSLGSGSPYEQYF.

This clonotype was seen only a few times. The CDR3 nucleotides read TGTGCCACCAGCTATTGGGGGAACCAGCCCCAGCATTTT. This sequence encodes CATSYWGNQPQHF. The rearrangement uses TRBV15 and TRBJ1-5; a weak D match, TRBD1 (5 bases). From germline, CDR1 is LNHNV and CDR2 YYDKDF (reference sequence). V was cut by 5 bases and J by 7 bases, with 12 bases left in between. CDR3 size: 13 residues.

The rearrangement links TRBV5-1 to TRBJ2-1; 11 positions agree with TRBD2. The DNA end is a closer match to TRBJ2-7, so the J assignment may be wrong. Germline-derived CDR1 and CDR2 are SGHRS and YFSETQ. This CDR3 spans 17 amino acids. This CDR3 reads CASSPRVGLAVYNEQYF. DNA for the CDR3: TGCGCCAGCAGCCCCCGCGTGGGACTAGCGGTCTACAATGAGCAGTACTTC.

This clonotype occurred a few times. This chain connects TRBV20-1 to TRBJ2-5, with TRBD2 identical over 10 bases. Germline assignment: CDR1 DFQATT and CDR2 SNEGSKA (reference sequence). The V gene end was trimmed by 3 bases and the J gene end by 3 bases; junction bases not matched to a gene: 7. This CDR3 comprises 15 residues. The CDR3 region has the DNA TGCAGTGCTAGTGACGGCGGACTAGCGGAAGAGACCCAGTACTTC. Translated: CSASDGGLAEETQYF.

Details on this clonotype: A much larger clone sits a single nucleotide away, making a read error possible. The chain links TRBV29-1 to TRBJ2-7, with D possibly being TRBD2 (6 bases). This CDR3 has 14 amino acids. The ends were cut back, 7 bases at V and 7 bases at J, with 23 bases in the middle. Germline V gives CDR1 SQVTM, CDR2 ANQGSEA. In DNA form, the CDR3 reads TGCAGCGGTTCGGCGGGATCCCTTTACAATGAGCAGTACTTC. Translating it yields CSGSAGSLYNEQYF.

V is TRBV20-1 and J is TRBJ2-5; 10 nucleotides match TRBD2. Near its end, the DNA agrees better with TRBJ2-7, so the J call may be wrong. The CDR3 has 14 amino acids. The germline V gene has CDR1 DFQATT and CDR2 SNEGSKA (reference sequence). This CDR3 is CSARVPSGGYEQYF. The CDR3 coding sequence is TGCAGTGCTAGAGTGCCTAGCGGGGGCTACGAGCAGTACTTC.

The CDR3 DNA is TGCGCCAGCAGCTGGGGGGTCTCTCAGCCCCAGCATTTT. Its protein is CASSWGVSQPQHF. The chain couples TRBV4-3 to TRBJ1-5; D might be TRBD1 (5 bases). CDR1 and CDR2 (germline): LGHNA, YSLEER. The CDR3 length is 13 residues. The ends were cut back, 5 bases at V and 6 bases at J, with 11 bases in the middle.

This rearrangement joins TRBV6-5 to TRBJ2-3; weak D call: TRBD1 (6 bases). Deletions cut 11 bases from V and 1 base from J, with 10 bases between. This CDR3 comprises 12 residues. Germline lookup yields CDR1 MNHEY and CDR2 SVGAGI. The CDR3 protein is CAARQGTDTQYF. CDR3 in DNA: TGTGCCGCCCGACAGGGCACAGATACGCAGTATTTT.

The chain combines TRBV12-3 or TRBV12-4 with TRBJ2-7, with D hard to call. The CDR3 length is 13 residues. Trimming pared 0 bases from V and 3 bases from J, leaving 6 bases between. The CDR3 reads CASSLALIYEQYF. CDR3 DNA: TGTGCCAGCAGTTTAGCTTTAATCTACGAGCAGTACTTC.

The chain combines TRBV12-3 or TRBV12-4 with TRBJ2-7; D gene ambiguous. The tail of the sequence fits TRBJ2-5 better, so the J call may be wrong. The CDR3 is 12 amino acids. CDR3 sequence reads: CASTEDSETQYF. The CDR3 DNA is TGTGCCAGCACTGAGGATAGCGAGACCCAGTACTTC.

V usage is TRBV5-1 and J usage is TRBJ2-1; 9 positions match TRBD2. This CDR3 is 12 amino acids long. In germline, CDR1 is SGHRS, CDR2 YFSETQ. V trimming: 4 bases; J trimming: 9 bases; junction bases outside the gene matches: 2. CDR3 sequence: CASSVSGSEQFF. The CDR3 DNA reads TGCGCCAGCAGCGTTAGCGGGAGTGAGCAGTTCTTC.

The rearrangement uses TRBV9 and TRBJ2-5; D remains ambiguous. This CDR3 region has 16 residues. Between the trimmed V and J ends, which lost 0 bases and 5 bases, there was a span of 17 bases. Germline V gene data show CDR1 as SGDLS and CDR2 as YYNGEE. CDR3 coding DNA: TGTGCCAGCAGCGTAGGAGGTGTGGGCCGTTCGGAGACCCAGTACTTC. Translation: CASSVGGVGRSETQYF.

V is TRBV4-3 and J is TRBJ1-1, with D tentatively TRBD1 (6 bases). There are 15 residues in the CDR3. V was trimmed by 0 bases and J by 10 bases, leaving 18 bases between them. Per germline, CDR1 LGHNA and CDR2 YSLEER. CDR3 nucleotide sequence: TGCGCCAGCAGCCAAGAGGGAGGACAGCGGGCAGGAGCTTTCTTT. Amino acids: CASSQEGGQRAGAFF.

This clonotype was detected only a few times. This chain connects TRBV4-3 to TRBJ2-3; 7 bases map to TRBD2. Germline V gene data show CDR1 as LGHNA and CDR2 as YSLEER. This CDR3 has 19 residues. The V and J ends lost 5 bases and 2 bases, in that order; junction bases with no gene match: 19. DNA of the CDR3: TGCGCCAGCAGCTGGAACCCAAAGGCTAGCGGAGAAGACACAGATACGCAGTATTTT. Translating it yields CASSWNPKASGEDTDTQYF.

The chain recombines TRBV28 with TRBJ1-4; D is possibly TRBD1 (6 bases). The CDR3 spans 14 residues. Looked up from germline, CDR1 is MDHEN and CDR2 is SYDVKM. Trimming took off 3 bases at V and 8 bases at J, with 13 bases between the two ends. The CDR3 region has the DNA TGTGCCAGCAGTTTCCGGCAGGGGAGGGAAAAACTGTTTTTT. Encoded protein: CASSFRQGREKLFF.

This clonotype was observed at least ten times. The chain combines TRBV5-1 with TRBJ2-3, with 9 bases fitting TRBD2. This CDR3 contains 17 residues. Germline trimming cut 0 bases from V and 3 bases from J; bases unmatched to any gene: 8. Germline assignment: CDR1 SGHRS and CDR2 YFSETQ. The CDR3 loop reads CASSLDILAGRTDTQYF. CDR3 nucleotides: TGCGCCAGCAGCTTGGACATCCTAGCGGGACGGACAGATACGCAGTATTTT.

This rearrangement joins TRBV2 to TRBJ2-7; 7 nucleotides line up with TRBD2. The CDR3 extends over 15 amino acids. The ends lost 3 bases at V and 2 bases at J; junction bases unmatched: 7. The germline V gene has CDR1 SNHLY and CDR2 FYNNEI. CDR3 in DNA: TGTGCCAGCAGTGATTGGGGCGGGGGAACCTACGAGCAGTACTTC. Amino acid sequence: CASSDWGGGTYEQYF.